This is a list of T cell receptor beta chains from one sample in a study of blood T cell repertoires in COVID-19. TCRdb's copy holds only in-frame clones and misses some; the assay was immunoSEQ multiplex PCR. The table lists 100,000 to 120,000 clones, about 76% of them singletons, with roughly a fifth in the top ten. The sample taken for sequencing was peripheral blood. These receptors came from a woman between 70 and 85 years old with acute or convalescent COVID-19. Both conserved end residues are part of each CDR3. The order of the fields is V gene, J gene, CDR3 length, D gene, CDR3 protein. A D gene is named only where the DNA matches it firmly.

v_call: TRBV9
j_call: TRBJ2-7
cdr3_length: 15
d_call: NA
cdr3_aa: CASSIQQGSSYEQYF

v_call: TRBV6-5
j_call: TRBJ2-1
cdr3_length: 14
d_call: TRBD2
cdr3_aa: CASRGSGGHNEQFF

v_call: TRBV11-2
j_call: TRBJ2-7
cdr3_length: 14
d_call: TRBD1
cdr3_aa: CASSREQGAYEQYF

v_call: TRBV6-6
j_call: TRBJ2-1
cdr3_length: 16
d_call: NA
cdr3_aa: CASSYSPDWGRNEQFF

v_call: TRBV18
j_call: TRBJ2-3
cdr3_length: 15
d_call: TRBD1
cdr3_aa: CASSPRDSPTDTQYF

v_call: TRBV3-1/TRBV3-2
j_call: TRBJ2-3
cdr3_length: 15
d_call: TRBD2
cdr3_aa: CASSLGLASTDTQYF

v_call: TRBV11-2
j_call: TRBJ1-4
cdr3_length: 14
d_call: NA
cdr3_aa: CASNPGPANEKLFF

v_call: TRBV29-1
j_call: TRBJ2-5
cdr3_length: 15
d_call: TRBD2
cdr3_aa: CSVVKDGTSVETQYF

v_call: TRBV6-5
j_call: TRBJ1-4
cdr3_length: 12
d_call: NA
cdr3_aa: CASLGREWKLFF

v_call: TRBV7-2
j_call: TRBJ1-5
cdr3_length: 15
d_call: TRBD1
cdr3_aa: CASSLAGYRGQPQHF

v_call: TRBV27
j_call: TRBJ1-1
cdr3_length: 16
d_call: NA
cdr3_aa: CASSFLGAGRGTEAFF

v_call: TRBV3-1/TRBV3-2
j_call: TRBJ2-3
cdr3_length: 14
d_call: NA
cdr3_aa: CASSQGTGADTQYF

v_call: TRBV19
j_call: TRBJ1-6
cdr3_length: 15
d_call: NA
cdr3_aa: CASSIGGSYNSPLHF

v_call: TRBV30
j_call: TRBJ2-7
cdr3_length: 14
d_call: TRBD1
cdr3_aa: CAWSIGDRGNGQYF

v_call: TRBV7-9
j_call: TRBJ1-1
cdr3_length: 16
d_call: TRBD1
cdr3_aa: CASSPRRFPGGIEAFF

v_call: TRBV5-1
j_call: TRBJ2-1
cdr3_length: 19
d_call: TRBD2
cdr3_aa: CASSSPGLAASTTYNEQFF

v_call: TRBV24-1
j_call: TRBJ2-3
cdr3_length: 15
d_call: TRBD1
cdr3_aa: CATSDLQGDTDTQYF

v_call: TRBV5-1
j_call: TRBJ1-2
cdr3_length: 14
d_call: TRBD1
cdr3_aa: CASSHQGANYGYTF

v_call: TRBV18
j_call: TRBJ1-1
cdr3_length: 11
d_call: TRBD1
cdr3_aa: CASSGTGEAFF

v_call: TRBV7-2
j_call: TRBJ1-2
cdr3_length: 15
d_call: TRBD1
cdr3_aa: CASSLGGRDRWGYTF

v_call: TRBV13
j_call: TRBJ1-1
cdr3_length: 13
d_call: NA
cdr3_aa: CASSEQGNTEAFF

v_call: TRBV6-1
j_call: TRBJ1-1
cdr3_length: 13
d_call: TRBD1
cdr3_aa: CASSEAGQLEAFF

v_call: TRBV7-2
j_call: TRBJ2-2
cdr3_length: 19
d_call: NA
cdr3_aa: CASSLARTGTIANTGELFF

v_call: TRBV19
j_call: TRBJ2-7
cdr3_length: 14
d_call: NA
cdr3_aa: CASSPRVLPYEQYF

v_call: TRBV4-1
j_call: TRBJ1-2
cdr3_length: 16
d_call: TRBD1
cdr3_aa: CASSQDRDRAVYGYTF

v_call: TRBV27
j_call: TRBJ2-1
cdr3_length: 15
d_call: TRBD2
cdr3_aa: CASSFRAGGVNEQFF

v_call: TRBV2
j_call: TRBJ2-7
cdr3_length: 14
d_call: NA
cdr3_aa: CASSEEGRVYEQYF

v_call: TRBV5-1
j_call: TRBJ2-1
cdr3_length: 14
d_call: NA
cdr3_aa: CASSAGRTYNEQFF

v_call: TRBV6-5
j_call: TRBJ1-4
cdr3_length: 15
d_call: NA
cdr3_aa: CASSYYGGNGEKLFF

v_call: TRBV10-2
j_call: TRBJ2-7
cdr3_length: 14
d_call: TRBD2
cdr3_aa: CASSDGGAPYEQYF

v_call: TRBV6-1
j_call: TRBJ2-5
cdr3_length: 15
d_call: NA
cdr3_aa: CASSEAPSRRETQYF

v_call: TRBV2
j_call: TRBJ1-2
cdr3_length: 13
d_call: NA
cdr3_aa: CASRIQPNYGYTF

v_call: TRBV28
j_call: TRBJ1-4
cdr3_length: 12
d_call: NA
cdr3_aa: CAIRGAGLKLFF

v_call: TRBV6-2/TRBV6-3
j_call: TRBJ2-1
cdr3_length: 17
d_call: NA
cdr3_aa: CASSYRRSLGAYNEQFF

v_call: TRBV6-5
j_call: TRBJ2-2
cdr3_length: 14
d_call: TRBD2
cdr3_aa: CASRGGSNTGELFF

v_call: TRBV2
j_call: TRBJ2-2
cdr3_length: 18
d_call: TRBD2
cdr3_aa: CASSDLGSGGPNTGELFF

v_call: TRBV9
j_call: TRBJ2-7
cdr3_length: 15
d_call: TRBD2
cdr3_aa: CASSVDGGGADEQYF

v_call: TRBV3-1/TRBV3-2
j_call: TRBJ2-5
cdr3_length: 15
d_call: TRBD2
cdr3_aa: CASSQGPAGVKTQYF

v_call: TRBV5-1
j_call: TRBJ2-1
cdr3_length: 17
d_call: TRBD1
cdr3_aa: CASSRAQGALEYNEQFF

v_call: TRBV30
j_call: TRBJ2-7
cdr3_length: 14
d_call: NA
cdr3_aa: CAWSVQGGPYEQYF

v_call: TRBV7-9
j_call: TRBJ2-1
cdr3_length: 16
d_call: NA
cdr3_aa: CASTKGALANYNEQFF